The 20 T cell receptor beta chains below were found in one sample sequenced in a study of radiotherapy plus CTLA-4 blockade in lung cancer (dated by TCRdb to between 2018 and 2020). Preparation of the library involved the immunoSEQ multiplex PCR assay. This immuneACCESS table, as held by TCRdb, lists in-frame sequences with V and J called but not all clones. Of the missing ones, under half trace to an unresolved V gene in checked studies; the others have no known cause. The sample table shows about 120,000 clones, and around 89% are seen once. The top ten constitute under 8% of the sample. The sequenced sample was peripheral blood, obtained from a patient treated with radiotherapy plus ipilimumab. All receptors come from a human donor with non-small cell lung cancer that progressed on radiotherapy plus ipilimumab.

CDR3 sequence: CASSVAGFSQTQYF. In DNA form, the CDR3 reads TGTGCCAGCAGCGTAGCTGGGTTTAGCCAGACCCAGTACTTC. The chain couples TRBV9 to TRBJ2-5, with no clear D. The V end lost 0 bases, the J end lost 6 bases, and 12 bases lay between the germline ends. Germline V lookup: CDR1 SGDLS, CDR2 YYNGEE. CDR3 size: 14 residues.

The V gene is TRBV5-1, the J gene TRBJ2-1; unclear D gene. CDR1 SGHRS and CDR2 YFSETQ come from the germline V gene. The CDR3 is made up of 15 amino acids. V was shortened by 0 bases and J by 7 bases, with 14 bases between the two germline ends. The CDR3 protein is CASSLVQPAANEQFF. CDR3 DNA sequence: TGCGCCAGCAGCTTGGTACAGCCCGCTGCTAATGAGCAGTTCTTC.

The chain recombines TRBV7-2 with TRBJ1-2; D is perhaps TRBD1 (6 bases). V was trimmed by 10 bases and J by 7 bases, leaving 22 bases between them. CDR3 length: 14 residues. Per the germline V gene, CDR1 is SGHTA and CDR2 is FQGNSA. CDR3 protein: CATPSGQGKAGYTF. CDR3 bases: TGTGCCACCCCGTCCGGCCAGGGGAAAGCTGGCTACACCTTC.

The CDR3 DNA follows: TGCGCCAGCAGCCACTATGCGGGAGGTGGAGATACGCAGTATTTT. It encodes CASSHYAGGGDTQYF. The genes are TRBV4-1 and TRBJ2-3; 8 nucleotides match TRBD2. V shed 3 bases and J 5 bases; nucleotides not matched to a gene: 7. The CDR3 contains 15 residues. The germline CDR1 and CDR2 sequences are MGHRA and YSYEKL.

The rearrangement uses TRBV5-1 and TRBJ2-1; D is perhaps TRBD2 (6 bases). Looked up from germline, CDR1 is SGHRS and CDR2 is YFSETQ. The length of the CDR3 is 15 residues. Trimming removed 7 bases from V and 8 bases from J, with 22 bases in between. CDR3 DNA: TGCGCCAGCGTTAAGGCGGAGGGCCTGAGCCATGAGCAGTTCTTC. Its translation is CASVKAEGLSHEQFF.

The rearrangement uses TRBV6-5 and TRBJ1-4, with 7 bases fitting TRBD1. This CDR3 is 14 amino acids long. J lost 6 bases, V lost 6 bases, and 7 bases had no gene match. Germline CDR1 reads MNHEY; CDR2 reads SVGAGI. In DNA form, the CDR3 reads TGTGCCAGCAGGCTTGACAGGGTTGATGAAAAACTGTTTTTT. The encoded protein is CASRLDRVDEKLFF.

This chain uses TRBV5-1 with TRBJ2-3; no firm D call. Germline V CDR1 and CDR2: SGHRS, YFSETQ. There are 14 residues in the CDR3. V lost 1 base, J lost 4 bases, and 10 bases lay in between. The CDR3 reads CASSLRTTADTQYF. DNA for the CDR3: TGCGCCAGCAGCTTGCGGACCACCGCAGATACGCAGTATTTT.

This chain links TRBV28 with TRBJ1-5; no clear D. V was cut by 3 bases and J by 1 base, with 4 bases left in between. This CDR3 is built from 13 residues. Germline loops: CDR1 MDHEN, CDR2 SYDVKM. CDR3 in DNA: TGTGCCAGCAGTTTGCCGAGCAATCAGCCCCAGCATTTT. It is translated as CASSLPSNQPQHF.

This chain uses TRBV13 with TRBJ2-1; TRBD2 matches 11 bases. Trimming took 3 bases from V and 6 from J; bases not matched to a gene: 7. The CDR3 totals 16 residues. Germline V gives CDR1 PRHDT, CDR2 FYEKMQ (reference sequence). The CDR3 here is CASSFQGGLAVNEQFF. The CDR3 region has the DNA TGTGCCAGCAGCTTTCAGGGGGGACTAGCGGTCAATGAGCAGTTCTTC.

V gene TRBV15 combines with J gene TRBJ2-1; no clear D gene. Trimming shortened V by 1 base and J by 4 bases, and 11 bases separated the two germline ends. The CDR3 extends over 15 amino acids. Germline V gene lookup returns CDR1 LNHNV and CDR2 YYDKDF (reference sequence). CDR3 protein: CATSRVPAGYNEQFF. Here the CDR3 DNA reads TGTGCCACCAGCAGAGTTCCAGCCGGTTACAATGAGCAGTTCTTC.

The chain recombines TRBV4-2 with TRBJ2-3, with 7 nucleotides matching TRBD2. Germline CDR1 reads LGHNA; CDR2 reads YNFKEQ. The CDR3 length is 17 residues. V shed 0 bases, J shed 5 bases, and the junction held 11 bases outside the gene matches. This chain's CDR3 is CASSQELREPGGDTQYF. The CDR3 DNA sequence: TGTGCCAGCAGCCAAGAACTCCGGGAGCCGGGGGGAGATACGCAGTATTTT.

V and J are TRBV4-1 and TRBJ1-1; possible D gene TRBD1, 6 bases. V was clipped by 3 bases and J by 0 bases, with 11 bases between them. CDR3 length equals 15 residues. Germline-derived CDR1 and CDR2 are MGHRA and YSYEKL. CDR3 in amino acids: CASSHLDRLNTEAFF. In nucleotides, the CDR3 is TGCGCCAGCAGCCACCTAGACAGGTTGAACACTGAAGCTTTCTTT.

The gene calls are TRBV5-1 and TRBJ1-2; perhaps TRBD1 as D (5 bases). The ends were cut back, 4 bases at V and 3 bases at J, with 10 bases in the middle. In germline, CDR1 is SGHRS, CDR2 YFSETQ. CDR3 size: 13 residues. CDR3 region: CASSPRDYYGYTF. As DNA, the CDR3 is TGCGCCAGCAGCCCCCGGGACTACTATGGCTACACCTTC. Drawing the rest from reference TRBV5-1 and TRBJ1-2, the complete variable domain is KAGVTQTPRYLIKTRGQQVTLSCSPISGHRSVSWYQQTPGQGLQFLFEYFSETQRNKGNFPGRFSGRQFSNSRSEMNVSTLELGDSALYLCASSPRDYYGYTFGSGTRLTVV.

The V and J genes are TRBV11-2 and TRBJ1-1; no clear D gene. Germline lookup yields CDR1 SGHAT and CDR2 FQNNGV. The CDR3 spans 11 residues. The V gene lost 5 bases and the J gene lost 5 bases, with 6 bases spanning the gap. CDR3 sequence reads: CASSPATEAFF. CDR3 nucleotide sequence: TGTGCCAGCAGCCCCGCAACTGAAGCTTTCTTT.

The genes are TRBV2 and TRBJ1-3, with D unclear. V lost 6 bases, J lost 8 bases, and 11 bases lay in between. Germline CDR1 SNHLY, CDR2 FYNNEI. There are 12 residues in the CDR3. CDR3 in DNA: TGTGCCAGCAGGAGTACTAGGGACACCATATATTTT. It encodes CASRSTRDTIYF.

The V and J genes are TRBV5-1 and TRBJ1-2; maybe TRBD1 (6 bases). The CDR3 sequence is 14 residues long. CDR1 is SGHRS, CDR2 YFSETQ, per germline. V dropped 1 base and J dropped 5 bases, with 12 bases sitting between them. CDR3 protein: CASSLSGAGYGYTF. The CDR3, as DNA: TGCGCCAGCAGCTTGTCAGGGGCAGGGTATGGCTACACCTTC.

The CDR3 region is CSARTKETQYF. CDR3 sequence (DNA): TGCAGTGCTAGAACGAAAGAGACCCAGTACTTC. The chain combines TRBV20-1 with TRBJ2-5; D is uncertain. V was pared by 2 bases and J by 3 bases, with 4 bases between. Germline lookup yields CDR1 DFQATT and CDR2 SNEGSKA (reference sequence). There are 11 residues in the CDR3.

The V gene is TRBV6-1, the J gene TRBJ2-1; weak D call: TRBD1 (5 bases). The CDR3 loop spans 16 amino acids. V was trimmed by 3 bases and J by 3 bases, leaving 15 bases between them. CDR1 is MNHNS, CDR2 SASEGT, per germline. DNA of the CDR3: TGTGCCAGCAGTGATCCTGGGGCAGAGGACTACAATGAGCAGTTCTTC. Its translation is CASSDPGAEDYNEQFF.

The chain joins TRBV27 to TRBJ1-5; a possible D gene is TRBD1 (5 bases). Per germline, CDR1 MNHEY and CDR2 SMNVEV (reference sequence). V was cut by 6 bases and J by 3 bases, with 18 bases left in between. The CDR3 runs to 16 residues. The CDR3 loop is CASRQGHSISNQPQHF. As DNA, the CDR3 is TGTGCCAGCAGGCAAGGACACTCAATATCCAATCAGCCCCAGCATTTT.

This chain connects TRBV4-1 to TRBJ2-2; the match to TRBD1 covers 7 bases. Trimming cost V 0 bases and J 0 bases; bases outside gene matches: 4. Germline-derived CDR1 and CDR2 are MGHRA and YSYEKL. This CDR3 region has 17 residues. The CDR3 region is CASSQDRDSANTGELFF. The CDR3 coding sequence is TGCGCCAGCAGCCAAGATAGGGACAGCGCGAACACCGGGGAGCTGTTTTTT.